These 12 T cell receptor beta chains were all obtained from the same sample, sequenced in a study of blood T cell repertoires in COVID-19. Repertoires were generated with immunoSEQ multiplex PCR, while TCRdb's copy carries only in-frame clones and drops some. Of about 180,000 clones listed, about 84% are singletons. The sequenced material came from peripheral blood. These receptor sequences come from a person aged 70 to 85 with COVID-19, enrolled during active disease.

The J gene is TRBJ1-2, the V gene TRBV7-9; D is possibly TRBD1 (6 bases). The CDR3 covers 19 residues. The V and J ends lost 4 bases and 3 bases respectively, with 27 bases between them. The germline CDR1 and CDR2 sequences are SEHNR and FQNEAQ (reference sequence). In nucleotides, the CDR3 is TGTGCCAGCAGCTCCTTACTGGGGGGGCAGCTTATCGGTCACTATGGCTACACCTTC. Protein sequence: CASSSLLGGQLIGHYGYTF.

The genes are TRBV5-4 and TRBJ2-1; D gene uncertain. The ends were cut back, 1 base at V and 0 bases at J, with 5 bases in the middle. CDR3 length: 14 amino acids. Germline lookup yields CDR1 SGHNT and CDR2 YYREEE (reference sequence). CDR3 nucleotide sequence: TGTGCCAGCAGCTTGTACAGCTCCTACAATGAGCAGTTCTTC. This codes for CASSLYSSYNEQFF.

This clone is a singleton in its sample. The chain joins TRBV6-2 or TRBV6-3 to TRBJ2-7; 14 bases align to TRBD2. This CDR3 contains 15 residues. Trimming cost V 5 bases and J 5 bases; bases outside gene matches: 5. Germline V lookup: CDR1 MNHEY, CDR2 SVGEGT. The CDR3 DNA sequence: TGTGCCAGCAGTCGACTAGCGGGGGGGCCGGACGAGCAGTACTTC. It encodes CASSRLAGGPDEQYF.

This chain uses TRBV28 with TRBJ1-1; 10 bases agree with TRBD1. The V and J ends lost 6 bases and 5 bases, in that order; junction bases with no gene match: 9. Germline CDR1 reads MDHEN; CDR2 reads SYDVKM. The CDR3 covers 15 residues. CDR3 amino acids: CASRRDRGRGTEAFF. DNA for the CDR3: TGTGCCAGCAGAAGAGACAGGGGGCGGGGTACTGAAGCTTTCTTT.

V and J are TRBV28 and TRBJ2-5, with TRBD1 as a possible D gene (6 bases). This CDR3 has 12 residues. Trimming removed 4 bases at V and 4 bases at J, with 7 bases between. Germline CDR1 is MDHEN and CDR2 is SYDVKM. This chain's CDR3 is CASSSGVETQYF. As DNA, the CDR3 is TGTGCCAGCAGTTCAGGGGTAGAGACCCAGTACTTC.

This chain links TRBV18 with TRBJ2-2, with D uncertain. Germline V gives CDR1 KGHSH, CDR2 LQKENI. The CDR3 has 13 amino acids. V shed 2 bases and J shed 6 bases, with 7 bases lying between them. For the CDR3, the DNA is TGTGCCAGCTCACCAGGGCTGTCCGGGGAGCTGTTTTTT. Protein: CASSPGLSGELFF.

This clone is a singleton in its sample. The chain recombines TRBV28 with TRBJ1-5; tentatively, D is TRBD1 (5 bases). The germline V gene has CDR1 MDHEN and CDR2 SYDVKM. CDR3 length: 15 residues. V was shortened by 1 base and J by 4 bases, with 11 bases between the two germline ends. This CDR3 is CASSLSGVRNQPQHF. As DNA, the CDR3 is TGTGCCAGCAGTTTATCGGGGGTGAGGAATCAGCCCCAGCATTTT.

The chain uses TRBV28 and TRBJ2-7; D is ambiguous. Germline CDR1 reads MDHEN; CDR2 reads SYDVKM. The V end lost 6 bases, the J end lost 7 bases, and 16 bases lay between the germline ends. The CDR3 totals 13 residues. The CDR3 region has the DNA TGTGCCAGCAGGGGCCCCTCCTCTCGGGAGCAGTACTTC. Its translation: CASRGPSSREQYF.

The chain carries TRBV14 and TRBJ1-1; D is possibly TRBD1 (5 bases). V lost 4 bases and J 4 bases, leaving 16 bases between the germline ends. The germline V gene encodes CDR1 SGHDN and CDR2 FVKESK. The CDR3 consists of 15 residues. The CDR3 DNA sequence: TGTGCCAGCAGCCGTTTCCAGGGAGGAATCACTGAAGCTTTCTTT. Translating gives CASSRFQGGITEAFF.

The V gene is TRBV7-2, the J gene TRBJ1-5; TRBD1 might be the D (6 bases). This CDR3 spans 17 amino acids. Germline V lookup: CDR1 SGHTA, CDR2 FQGNSA. Between the trimmed V and J ends, which lost 5 bases and 0 bases, there was a span of 17 bases. This chain's CDR3 is CASSRRWTDYSNQPQHF. Here the CDR3 DNA reads TGTGCCAGCAGCAGGCGCTGGACAGATTATAGCAATCAGCCCCAGCATTTT.

The chain employs TRBV4-1 and TRBJ1-2; TRBD1 matches at 9 bases. This CDR3 region has 16 residues. The trim removed 1 base at V and 7 bases at J, leaving 10 bases unmatched. Germline V gene sequence: CDR1 MGHRA, CDR2 YSYEKL. CDR3 sequence: CASSQVLGTGISGYTF. For the CDR3, the DNA is TGCGCCAGCAGCCAAGTTCTCGGGACAGGGATTAGTGGCTACACCTTC.

The V call is TRBV28, the J call TRBJ1-2; tentatively, D is TRBD1 (5 bases). V was clipped by 3 bases and J by 8 bases, with 16 bases between them. Germline CDR1 is MDHEN and CDR2 is SYDVKM. The CDR3 has 14 amino acids. In DNA form, the CDR3 reads TGTGCCAGCAGTTTCCCATACGGACAAGGCGGCTACACCTTC. It codes for CASSFPYGQGGYTF.